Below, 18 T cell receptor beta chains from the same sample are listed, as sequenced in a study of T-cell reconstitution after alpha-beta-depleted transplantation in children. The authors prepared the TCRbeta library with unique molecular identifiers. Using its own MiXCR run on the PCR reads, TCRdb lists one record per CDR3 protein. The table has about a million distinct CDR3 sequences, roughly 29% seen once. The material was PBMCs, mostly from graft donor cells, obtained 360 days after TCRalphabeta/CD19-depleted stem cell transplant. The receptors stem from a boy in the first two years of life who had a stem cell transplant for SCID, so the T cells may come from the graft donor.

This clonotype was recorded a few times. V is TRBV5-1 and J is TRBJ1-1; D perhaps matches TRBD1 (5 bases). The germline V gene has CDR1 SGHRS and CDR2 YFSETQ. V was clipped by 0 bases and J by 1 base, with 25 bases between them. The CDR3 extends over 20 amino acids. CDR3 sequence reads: CASSLGQTNLNSLKNTEAFF. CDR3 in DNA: TGCGCCAGCAGCTTGGGACAGACAAACCTAAACTCCTTAAAGAACACTGAAGCTTTCTTT.

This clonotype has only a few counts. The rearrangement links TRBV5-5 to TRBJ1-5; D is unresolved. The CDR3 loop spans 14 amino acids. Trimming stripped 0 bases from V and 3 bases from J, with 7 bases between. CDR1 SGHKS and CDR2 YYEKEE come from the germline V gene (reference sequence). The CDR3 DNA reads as TGTGCCAGCAGCTTGGAAATCATCAATCAGCCCCAGCATTTT. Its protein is CASSLEIINQPQHF.

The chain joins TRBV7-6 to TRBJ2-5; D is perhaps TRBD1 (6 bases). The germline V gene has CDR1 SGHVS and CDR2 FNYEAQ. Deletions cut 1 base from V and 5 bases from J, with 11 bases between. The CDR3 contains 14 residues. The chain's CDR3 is CASSLGYGGETQYF. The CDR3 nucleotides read TGTGCCAGCAGCTTAGGTTATGGGGGCGAGACCCAGTACTTC. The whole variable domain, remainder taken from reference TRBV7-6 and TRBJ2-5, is GAGVSQSPRYKVTKRGQDVALRCDPISGHVSLYWYRQALGQGPEFLTYFNYEAQQDKSGLPNDRFSAERPEGSISTLTIQRTEQRDSAMYRCASSLGYGGETQYFGPGTRLLVL.

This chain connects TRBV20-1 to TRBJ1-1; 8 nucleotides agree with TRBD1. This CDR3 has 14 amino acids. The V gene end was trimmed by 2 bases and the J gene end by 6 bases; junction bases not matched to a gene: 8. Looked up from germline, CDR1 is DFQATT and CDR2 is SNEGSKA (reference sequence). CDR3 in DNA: TGCAGTGCTAGACCGACAGGGGCTTTCGCTGAAGCTTTCTTT. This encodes CSARPTGAFAEAFF.

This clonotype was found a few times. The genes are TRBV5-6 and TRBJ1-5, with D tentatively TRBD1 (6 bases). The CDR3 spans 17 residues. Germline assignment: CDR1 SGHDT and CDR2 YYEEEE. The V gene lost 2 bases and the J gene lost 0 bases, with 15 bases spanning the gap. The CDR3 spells CASSFGAGVFSNQPQHF. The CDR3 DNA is TGTGCCAGCAGCTTTGGGGCAGGGGTCTTTAGCAATCAGCCCCAGCATTTT.

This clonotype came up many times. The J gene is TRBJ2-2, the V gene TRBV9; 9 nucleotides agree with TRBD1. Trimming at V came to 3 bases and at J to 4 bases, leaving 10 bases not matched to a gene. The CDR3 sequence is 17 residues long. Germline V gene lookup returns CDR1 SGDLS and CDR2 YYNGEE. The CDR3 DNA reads TGTGCCAGCAGCGAACCGACAGGGGGTTCCTTCACCGGGGAGCTGTTTTTT. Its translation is CASSEPTGGSFTGELFF.

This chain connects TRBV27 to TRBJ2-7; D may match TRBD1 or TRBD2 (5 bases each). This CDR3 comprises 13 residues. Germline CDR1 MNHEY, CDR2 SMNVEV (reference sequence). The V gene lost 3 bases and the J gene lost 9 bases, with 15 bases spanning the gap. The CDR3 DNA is TGTGCCAGCAGTTTGAGTGGGGGAACGGGGCAGTACTTC. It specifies CASSLSGGTGQYF.

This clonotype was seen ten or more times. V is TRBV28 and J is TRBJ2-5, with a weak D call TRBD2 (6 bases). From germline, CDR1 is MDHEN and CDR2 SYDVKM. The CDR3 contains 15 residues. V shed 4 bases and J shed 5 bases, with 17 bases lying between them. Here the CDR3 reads CASSWGSGEWETQYF. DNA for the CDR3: TGTGCCAGCAGTTGGGGATCGGGGGAATGGGAGACCCAGTACTTC.

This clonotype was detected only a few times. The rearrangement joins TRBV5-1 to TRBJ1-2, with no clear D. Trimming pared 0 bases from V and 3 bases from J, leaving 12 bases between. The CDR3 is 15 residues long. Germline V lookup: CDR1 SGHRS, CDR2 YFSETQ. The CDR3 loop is CASSLELGWDYGYTF. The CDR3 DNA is TGCGCCAGCAGCTTGGAGCTAGGGTGGGACTATGGCTACACCTTC.

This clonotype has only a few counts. The CDR3: CASSPFGTDSTDTQYF. The CDR3, as DNA: TGCGCCAGCAGCCCGTTCGGGACAGACAGCACAGATACGCAGTATTTT. V and J are TRBV4-1 and TRBJ2-3; 7 bases are a match to TRBD1. CDR3 length equals 16 residues. The germline V gene encodes CDR1 MGHRA and CDR2 YSYEKL. Trimming took 4 bases from V and 0 from J; bases not matched to a gene: 7.

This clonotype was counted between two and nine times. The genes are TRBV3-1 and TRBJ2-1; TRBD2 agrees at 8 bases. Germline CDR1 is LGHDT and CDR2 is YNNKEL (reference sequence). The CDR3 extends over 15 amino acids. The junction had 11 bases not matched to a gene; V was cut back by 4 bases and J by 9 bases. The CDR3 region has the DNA TGTGCCAGCAGCCCAGCCGGGACTAGATTGAGTGAGCAGTTCTTC. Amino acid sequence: CASSPAGTRLSEQFF.

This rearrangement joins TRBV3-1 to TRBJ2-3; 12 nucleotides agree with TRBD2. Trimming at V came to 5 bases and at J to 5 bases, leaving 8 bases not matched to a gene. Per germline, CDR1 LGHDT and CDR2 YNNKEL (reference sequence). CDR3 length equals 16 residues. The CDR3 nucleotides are TGTGCCAGCAGCAATCACCCGGGACTAGCGGGAGATACGCAGTATTTT. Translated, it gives CASSNHPGLAGDTQYF.

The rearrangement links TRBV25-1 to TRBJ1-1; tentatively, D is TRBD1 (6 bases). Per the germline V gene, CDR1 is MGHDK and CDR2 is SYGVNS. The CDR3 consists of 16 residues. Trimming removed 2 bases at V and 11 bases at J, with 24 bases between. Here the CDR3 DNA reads TGTGCCAGCAGTGAAGCCGACTGGGGGGCGGTAGGAGAGGCTTTCTTT. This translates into CASSEADWGAVGEAFF.

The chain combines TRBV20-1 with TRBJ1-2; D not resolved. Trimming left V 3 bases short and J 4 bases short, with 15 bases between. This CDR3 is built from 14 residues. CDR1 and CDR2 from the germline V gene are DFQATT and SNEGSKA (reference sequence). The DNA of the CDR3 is TGCAGTGCTAGGCAACCGATGAGGACCTATGGCTACACCTTC. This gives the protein CSARQPMRTYGYTF.

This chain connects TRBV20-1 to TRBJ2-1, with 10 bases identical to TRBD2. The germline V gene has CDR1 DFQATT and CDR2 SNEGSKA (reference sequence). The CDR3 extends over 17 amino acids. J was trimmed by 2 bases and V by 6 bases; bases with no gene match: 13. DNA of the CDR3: TGCAGTGCCGCCCGGCTAGCGGGGGCCTTAGCCTACAATGAGCAGTTCTTC. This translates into CSAARLAGALAYNEQFF.

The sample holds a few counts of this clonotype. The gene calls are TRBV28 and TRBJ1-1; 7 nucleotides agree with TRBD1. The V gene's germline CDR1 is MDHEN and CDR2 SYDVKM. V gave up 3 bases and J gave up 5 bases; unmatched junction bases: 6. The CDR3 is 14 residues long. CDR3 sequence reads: CASSLGQRGTEAFF. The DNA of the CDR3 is TGTGCCAGCAGTTTGGGACAGCGGGGGACTGAAGCTTTCTTT.

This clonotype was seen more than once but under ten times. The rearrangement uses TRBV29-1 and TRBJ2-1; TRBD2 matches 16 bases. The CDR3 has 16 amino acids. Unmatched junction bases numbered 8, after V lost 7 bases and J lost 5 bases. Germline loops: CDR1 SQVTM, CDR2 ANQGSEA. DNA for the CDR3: TGCAGCGCCGGGACTAGCGGGGGGGTGCGGGACAATGAGCAGTTCTTC. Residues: CSAGTSGGVRDNEQFF.

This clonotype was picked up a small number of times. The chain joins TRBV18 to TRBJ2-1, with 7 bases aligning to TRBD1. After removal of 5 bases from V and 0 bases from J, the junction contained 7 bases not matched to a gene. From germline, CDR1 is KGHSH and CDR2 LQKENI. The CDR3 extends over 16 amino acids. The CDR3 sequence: CASSLQGFGSYNEQFF. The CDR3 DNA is TGTGCCAGCTCATTACAGGGGTTCGGCTCCTACAATGAGCAGTTCTTC.